Listed below are T cell receptor beta chains from one sample, sequenced in a study of T cell repertoires in aging, cancer and after chemotherapy. MiXCR was run by TCRdb on the multiplex PCR reads, yielding one entry per CDR3 protein. The data contain under 6,500 distinct CDR3 sequences, around two fifths of them seen just once; the ten biggest clones take up more than 45%. Sequencing was performed on blood. The receptors come from a human donor in good health. CDR3s include the opening cysteine and the closing phenylalanine or tryptophan. The D gene is left open where the match is weak. Clone size appears in some rows only: once, few, many, or a class for an expanded clone.

cdr3_aa,cdr3_nt,j_call,d_call,clone_size,v_call
CASSYDRGSYEQYF,TGTGCCAGCAGTTACGACAGGGGCTCCTACGAGCAGTACTTC,TRBJ2-7,TRBD1,.,TRBV6-5
CASTSTGTGANVLTF,TGTGCCAGCACCTCCACAGGGACTGGGGCCAACGTCCTGACTTTC,TRBJ2-6,.,few,TRBV6-2/TRBV6-3
CSVEGGQGSSGAFF,TGCAGCGTTGAGGGGGGACAGGGGAGTTCGGGAGCTTTCTTT,TRBJ1-1,TRBD1,.,TRBV29-1
CSVGGETGGTNEKLFF,TGCAGCGTGGGGGGCGAGACAGGGGGAACTAATGAAAAACTGTTTTTT,TRBJ1-4,TRBD1,.,TRBV29-1
CASSLLQGGYGYTF,TGTGCCAGCAGTTTGTTGCAGGGGGGCTATGGCTACACCTTC,TRBJ1-2,TRBD1,.,TRBV12-3/TRBV12-4
CASSPDINRAGEKLFF,TGTGCCAGCTCACCGGACATCAACCGGGCAGGAGAAAAACTGTTTTTT,TRBJ1-4,.,few,TRBV18
CASSAEPTNEKLFF,TGTGCCAGCAGTGCAGAACCAACTAATGAAAAACTGTTTTTT,TRBJ1-4,.,few,TRBV12-3/TRBV12-4
CASSKTGGLYGYTF,TGTGCCAGCAGCAAGACTGGAGGGCTCTATGGCTACACCTTC,TRBJ1-2,.,.,TRBV6-5
CASIQGQNNEQFF,TGTGCCAGCATCCAGGGACAGAACAATGAGCAGTTCTTC,TRBJ2-1,TRBD1,few,TRBV12-3/TRBV12-4
CATSRYTGGAYNEQFF,TGTGCCACCAGCAGGTATACAGGGGGCGCTTACAATGAGCAGTTCTTC,TRBJ2-1,TRBD1,.,TRBV15
CASSPSVHPGGNTEAFF,TGTGCCAGCAGCCCCTCGGTACACCCCGGGGGGAACACTGAAGCTTTCTTT,TRBJ1-1,.,once,TRBV7-9
CASRTGGSGANVLTF,TGTGCCAGCAGGACAGGGGGATCTGGGGCCAACGTCCTGACTTTC,TRBJ2-6,TRBD1,.,TRBV6-5
CASSFRMGGGNTIYF,TGTGCCAGCAGTTTCCGAATGGGGGGAGGAAACACCATATATTTT,TRBJ1-3,.,few,TRBV5-6
CASSRRPGYTYEQYF,TGTGCCAGTAGCAGAAGGCCAGGTTATACCTACGAGCAGTACTTC,TRBJ2-7,.,.,TRBV19
CAWRARTGYGNTIYF,TGTGCCTGGAGAGCCCGCACAGGGTATGGGAACACCATATATTTT,TRBJ1-3,.,.,TRBV30
CASSQTYLVWAATNEKLFF,TGTGCCAGCAGCCAGACTTATCTGGTTTGGGCTGCAACTAATGAAAAACTGTTTTTT,TRBJ1-4,.,.,TRBV28
CASSFQGAYEQYF,TGTGCCAGCAGCTTTCAGGGGGCCTACGAGCAGTACTTC,TRBJ2-7,TRBD1,.,TRBV5-5
CSVEVPPYEQYF,TGCAGCGTTGAAGTACCCCCCTACGAGCAGTACTTC,TRBJ2-7,.,medium-sized,TRBV29-1
CASSPLREVGTEAFF,TGTGCCAGCAGTCCACTCAGGGAGGTTGGGACTGAAGCTTTCTTT,TRBJ1-1,.,.,TRBV6-5
CASSPRQETQYF,TGTGCCAGCTCACCACGGCAGGAGACCCAGTACTTC,TRBJ2-5,.,few,TRBV18
CASSLVGQGFHEQFF,TGTGCCAGCAGCTTGGTAGGACAGGGGTTCCATGAGCAGTTCTTC,TRBJ2-1,TRBD1,.,TRBV5-6
CATSRDRQGSGGELFF,TGTGCCACCAGCAGAGATCGACAGGGGTCGGGCGGGGAGCTGTTTTTT,TRBJ2-2,TRBD1,few,TRBV15
CASSFLKETQYF,TGTGCCAGCAGTTTTCTTAAAGAGACCCAGTACTTC,TRBJ2-5,.,few,TRBV12-3/TRBV12-4
CASSKDRGGANVLTF,TGTGCCAGCAGCAAAGACAGGGGTGGGGCCAACGTCCTGACTTTC,TRBJ2-6,TRBD1,few,TRBV5-6
CASSLLGTSGAQETQYF,TGTGCCAGCAGTCTACTAGGAACTAGCGGGGCGCAAGAGACCCAGTACTTC,TRBJ2-5,TRBD2,few,TRBV27
CASSLLGGKDEQFF,TGTGCCAGCAGCTTACTAGGGGGGAAAGATGAGCAGTTCTTC,TRBJ2-1,.,.,TRBV12-3/TRBV12-4
CASRSRGGSYNEQFF,TGCGCCAGCAGGTCCCGTGGGGGCTCCTACAATGAGCAGTTCTTC,TRBJ2-1,.,few,TRBV5-1
CASSYERGRSEKLFF,TGTGCCAGCAGTTACGAGAGGGGGCGTAGTGAAAAACTGTTTTTT,TRBJ1-4,TRBD1,few,TRBV6-6
CASSWVAGGETQYF,TGTGCCAGCAGTTGGGTCGCGGGGGGAGAGACCCAGTACTTC,TRBJ2-5,TRBD2,.,TRBV6-5
CSARDTGQGDYNEQFF,TGCAGTGCTAGAGACACGGGGCAGGGGGACTACAATGAGCAGTTCTTC,TRBJ2-1,TRBD1,.,TRBV20-1
CASSPSALHGDGYSNQPQHF,TGTGCCAGCTCACCATCGGCCCTTCATGGGGACGGATATAGCAATCAGCCCCAGCATTTT,TRBJ1-5,.,.,TRBV18
CASSDRWSTDTQYF,TGTGCCAGCTCCGACCGGTGGAGCACAGATACGCAGTATTTT,TRBJ2-3,.,.,TRBV6-6
CASSQEPGGKNIQYF,TGCGCCAGCAGCCAGGAACCGGGAGGAAAAAACATTCAGTACTTC,TRBJ2-4,TRBD2,.,TRBV4-3
CASSPFRPTGPETQYF,TGTGCCAGCTCACCCTTCCGACCCACCGGGCCAGAGACCCAGTACTTC,TRBJ2-5,.,.,TRBV18
CASSSVIGSGSRNEQYF,TGTGCCAGCAGCTCCGTAATCGGTTCAGGTTCCCGGAACGAGCAGTACTTC,TRBJ2-7,.,.,TRBV5-6
CASSYSRYEQYF,TGTGCCAGCAGTTACTCGAGGTACGAGCAGTACTTC,TRBJ2-7,.,.,TRBV6-2/TRBV6-3
CASSPSPDSYGYTF,TGTGCCAGCTCACCTAGTCCGGACAGCTATGGCTACACCTTC,TRBJ1-2,.,.,TRBV18
CASNSGQINGYTF,TGTGCCAGTAATTCGGGACAGATTAATGGCTACACCTTC,TRBJ1-2,TRBD1,few,TRBV19
CASSYAQGGWTGELFF,TGTGCCAGCAGTTACGCGCAGGGTGGCTGGACCGGGGAGCTGTTTTTT,TRBJ2-2,.,few,TRBV6-5